Listed here are 30 T cell receptor beta chains from one sample, sequenced in a study of multiple sclerosis patients with progressive multifocal leukoencephalopathy. As for time point: around eleven months of natalizumab therapy. Generated by immunoSEQ multiplex PCR, the TCRdb table keeps only in-frame clones and is missing some. The sample has 20,000 to 25,000 clones, around 93% seen once; the top ten hold approximately 2%. The sequences come from PBMCs, collected from a patient treated with natalizumab. The receptors originated from a young man with multiple sclerosis.

This chain joins TRBV13 and TRBJ2-5; 8 nucleotides align to TRBD2. J lost 4 bases, V lost 5 bases, and 6 bases had no gene match. CDR3 length: 14 amino acids. Germline V lookup: CDR1 PRHDT, CDR2 FYEKMQ (reference sequence). In DNA form, the CDR3 reads TGTGCCAGCAGCCCGGGACTAGGTCGAGAGACCCAGTACTTC. Protein: CASSPGLGRETQYF.

This rearrangement joins TRBV5-6 to TRBJ2-3; 7 bases fit TRBD1. Trimming removed 3 bases from V and 2 bases from J; junction bases left unmatched: 12. CDR1 is SGHDT and CDR2 is YYEEEE in the germline V gene. The CDR3 is 17 residues long. The CDR3 region has the DNA TGTGCCAGCAGCTGGGGCTCAGGGGGTTTAGTCACAGATACGCAGTATTTT. Its protein is CASSWGSGGLVTDTQYF.

The genes are TRBV18 and TRBJ2-7, with D tentatively TRBD1 (6 bases). The CDR3 loop spans 13 amino acids. V was shortened by 4 bases and J by 5 bases, with 12 bases between the two germline ends. Germline V gene data show CDR1 as KGHSH and CDR2 as LQKENI. This CDR3 is CASSQNRDDEQYV. CDR3 nucleotides: TGTGCCAGCTCACAGAACAGGGACGACGAGCAGTACGTC.

The gene calls are TRBV5-4 and TRBJ2-7, with 8 bases aligning to TRBD2. Germline trimming cut 2 bases from V and 2 bases from J; bases unmatched to any gene: 3. Germline lookup yields CDR1 SGHNT and CDR2 YYREEE (reference sequence). The CDR3 has 14 residues. The CDR3 here is CASSFGTRPYEQYF. The DNA for the CDR3 is TGTGCCAGCAGCTTCGGGACTAGACCCTACGAGCAGTACTTC.

The chain couples TRBV7-9 to TRBJ2-4, with D hard to call. Germline CDR1 and CDR2: SEHNR and FQNEAQ (reference sequence). V lost 5 bases to trimming and J lost 6 bases, with 5 bases between them. The CDR3 extends over 11 amino acids. CDR3 coding DNA: TGTGCCAGCAGCCTTTCAAACATTCAGTACTTC. Amino acids: CASSLSNIQYF.

The chain uses TRBV4-3 and TRBJ1-3; D ambiguous. Trimming pared 0 bases from V and 0 bases from J, leaving 6 bases between. CDR1 is LGHNA, CDR2 YSLEER, per germline. The CDR3 is made up of 15 amino acids. The CDR3 nucleotides read TGCGCCAGCAGCCAAGACAAGGGCTCTGGAAACACCATATATTTT. As protein: CASSQDKGSGNTIYF.

The chain has TRBV18 and TRBJ1-5; no reliable D call. V was clipped by 6 bases and J by 2 bases, with 14 bases between them. From germline, CDR1 is KGHSH and CDR2 LQKENI. This CDR3 contains 15 residues. CDR3 residues: CASSAGGRGNQPQHF. The CDR3 DNA follows: TGTGCCAGCTCCGCGGGAGGGCGAGGCAATCAGCCCCAGCATTTT.

This chain links TRBV4-3 with TRBJ2-2; D gene ambiguous. The CDR3 is 15 amino acids. V lost 2 bases and J lost 5, with 12 bases in between. Germline CDR1 LGHNA, CDR2 YSLEER. CDR3 amino acids: CASSQRLERTGELFF. CDR3 bases: TGCGCCAGCAGCCAACGTCTCGAGAGGACCGGGGAGCTGTTTTTT.

The chain employs TRBV6-5 and TRBJ2-7; perhaps TRBD2 as D (5 bases). This CDR3 has 12 residues. Germline V gene lookup returns CDR1 MNHEY and CDR2 SVGAGI. Between the trimmed V and J ends, which lost 3 bases and 7 bases, there was a span of 10 bases. The CDR3 nucleotides read TGTGCCAGCAGTTATATCACGGGGGAGCAGTACTTC. Protein sequence: CASSYITGEQYF.

The DNA for the CDR3 is TGTGCCTCCGAACAGGGGCTTGGGGCCCAGCCCCAGCATTTT. Translated: CASEQGLGAQPQHF. The V gene is TRBV19, the J gene TRBJ1-5, with 7 positions matching TRBD1. The ends lost 11 bases at V and 7 bases at J; junction bases unmatched: 14. CDR1 is LNHDA and CDR2 is SQIVND in the germline V gene (reference sequence). This CDR3 spans 14 amino acids.

J is TRBJ1-1 and V is TRBV6-4; the D gene is possibly TRBD1 (5 bases). CDR3 length: 14 residues. Germline-derived CDR1 and CDR2 are MRHNA and SNTAGT. Trimming took 6 bases from V and 4 from J, leaving 15 bases between them. Here the CDR3 DNA reads TGTGCCAGCAGCCCCGGGGGAGTCAGCACTGAAGCTTTCTTT. Its translation is CASSPGGVSTEAFF.

To note about this clone: In the same sample, other DNA sequences code for this CDR3. This chain connects TRBV21-1 to TRBJ1-5. TRBV21-1 is a documented pseudogene. The CDR3 consists of 16 residues. CDR3 amino acids: CASRVTLHWHHQPQHF. The DNA of the CDR3 is TGCGCCAGCAGAGTGACGCTACATTGGCATCATCAGCCCCAGCATTTT.

The chain couples TRBV12-5 to TRBJ2-7; unclear D gene. Trimming took 2 bases from V and 2 from J, leaving 16 bases between them. The V gene's germline CDR1 is LGHNT and CDR2 FRNRAP. This CDR3 comprises 16 residues. The CDR3 DNA reads as TGTGCTAGTGGTTTGATCGCTAGTGAGTGGGCCTACGAGCAGTACGTC. Encoded protein: CASGLIASEWAYEQYV.

The J gene is TRBJ2-3, the V gene TRBV13; D uncertain. The CDR3 length is 12 residues. CDR1 is PRHDT and CDR2 is FYEKMQ in the germline V gene (reference sequence). V was pared by 1 base and J by 6 bases, with 5 bases between. The CDR3 sequence is CASSLARDTQYF. CDR3 DNA: TGTGCCAGCAGCTTAGCCCGGGATACGCAGTATTTT.

The chain couples TRBV7-9 to TRBJ1-1, with a possible D match to TRBD1 (6 bases). V lost 1 base to trimming and J lost 6 bases, with 15 bases between them. This CDR3 spans 15 amino acids. In germline, CDR1 is SEHNR, CDR2 FQNEAQ (reference sequence). The CDR3 reads CASSLEGRQVPEAFF. The CDR3 region has the DNA TGTGCCAGCAGCTTAGAGGGCCGACAGGTACCTGAAGCTTTCTTT. The entire variable domain, with the rest obtained from reference TRBV7-9 and TRBJ1-1, is as follows: DTGVSQNPRHKITKRGQNVTFRCDPISEHNRLYWYRQTLGQGPEFLTYFQNEAQLEKSRLLSDRFSAERPKGSFSTLEIQRTEQGDSAMYLCASSLEGRQVPEAFFGQGTRLTVV.

The chain carries TRBV19 and TRBJ2-3; TRBD2 matches at 9 bases. In germline, CDR1 is LNHDA, CDR2 SQIVND (reference sequence). This CDR3 comprises 13 residues. J was trimmed by 11 bases and V by 5 bases; bases with no gene match: 8. CDR3 region: CASSLIAGELQYF. CDR3 DNA sequence: TGTGCCAGTAGTTTAATAGCGGGAGAGCTGCAGTATTTT.

The genes are TRBV29-1 and TRBJ1-2, with a possible D match to TRBD1 (5 bases). The germline V gene has CDR1 SQVTM and CDR2 ANQGSEA. The germline V and J ends were trimmed by 5 bases and 4 bases, with 11 bases remaining between them. This CDR3 has 12 amino acids. The CDR3 sequence: CSVSQDSYGYTF. The CDR3 DNA is TGCAGCGTTTCCCAAGACAGCTATGGCTACACCTTC.

This chain joins TRBV27 and TRBJ1-1; D remains ambiguous. The CDR3 extends over 14 amino acids. Trimming shortened V by 0 bases and J by 1 base, and 6 bases separated the two germline ends. Germline CDR1 reads MNHEY; CDR2 reads SMNVEV (reference sequence). Here the CDR3 DNA reads TGTGCCAGCAGTTTATCTTCCCGGAACACTGAAGCTTTCTTT. Translated, it gives CASSLSSRNTEAFF.

The V gene is TRBV11-2, the J gene TRBJ2-3, with 9 bases matching TRBD2. There are 16 residues in the CDR3. Looked up from germline, CDR1 is SGHAT and CDR2 is FQNNGV. Trimming at V came to 4 bases and at J to 5 bases, leaving 10 bases not matched to a gene. CDR3 region: CASSYLAGRLGDTQYF. The CDR3, as DNA: TGTGCCAGCAGCTACCTAGCGGGAAGATTAGGAGATACGCAGTATTTT. Supplemented by reference TRBV11-2 and TRBJ2-3, the full variable domain reads EAGVAQSPRYKIIEKRQSVAFWCNPISGHATLYWYQQILGQGPKLLIQFQNNGVVDDSQLPKDRFSAERLKGVDSTLKIQPAKLEDSAVYLCASSYLAGRLGDTQYFGPGTRLTVL.

This clone was recorded a few times. The chain is built from TRBV9 and TRBJ2-1, with 12 bases lining up with TRBD2. J was trimmed by 6 bases and V by 4 bases; bases with no gene match: 5. The germline CDR1 and CDR2 sequences are SGDLS and YYNGEE. CDR3 length: 15 amino acids. For the CDR3, the DNA is TGTGCCAGCAGCCGAGGACTAGCGGGGATCAATGAGCAGTTCTTC. Encoded protein: CASSRGLAGINEQFF.

V is TRBV9 and J is TRBJ2-3; D is undetermined. The CDR3 covers 17 residues. Germline assignment: CDR1 SGDLS and CDR2 YYNGEE. Trimming shortened V by 4 bases and J by 0 bases, and 18 bases separated the two germline ends. The CDR3 region is CASSPAGAPTSTDTQYF. The CDR3 nucleotides read TGTGCCAGCAGCCCCGCTGGAGCACCCACTAGCACAGATACGCAGTATTTT.

The rearrangement uses TRBV7-2 and TRBJ1-2; D remains ambiguous. This CDR3 region has 12 residues. Germline values: CDR1 SGHTA, CDR2 FQGNSA. V gave up 2 bases and J gave up 5 bases, with 6 bases separating them. This chain's CDR3 is CASSLIGYGYTF. The CDR3 coding sequence is TGTGCCAGCAGCTTAATAGGTTATGGCTACACCTTC.

V usage is TRBV10-3 and J usage is TRBJ2-7; D possibly corresponds to TRBD2 (6 bases). Germline CDR1 ENHRY, CDR2 SYGVKD. This CDR3 contains 16 residues. The germline V and J ends were trimmed by 4 bases and 6 bases, with 22 bases remaining between them. DNA of the CDR3: TGTGCCATCAGTGGACTAGGACCCGAGAGAATGGGCGAGCAGTACTTC. It translates to CAISGLGPERMGEQYF.

The V call is TRBV18, the J call TRBJ1-5, with 9 bases that match TRBD1. The V segment lost 4 bases and the J segment 6 bases; nucleotides outside the gene matches: 4. Germline CDR1 reads KGHSH; CDR2 reads LQKENI. CDR3 length equals 14 residues. The CDR3 nucleotides are TGTGCCAGCTCACTCGACAGGGGGATTCAGCCCCAGCATTTT. Encoded protein: CASSLDRGIQPQHF.

The CDR3: CASRPLGLAGAIEQFF. As DNA, the CDR3 is TGTGCCAGCAGACCGTTAGGACTAGCGGGAGCGATTGAGCAGTTCTTC. V is TRBV27 and J is TRBJ2-1, with 13 positions matching TRBD2. The CDR3 covers 16 residues. In germline, CDR1 is MNHEY, CDR2 SMNVEV (reference sequence). V lost 6 bases and J lost 9; bases outside the gene matches: 11.

The chain uses TRBV19 and TRBJ1-1; perhaps TRBD1 as D (5 bases). Trimming removed 6 bases from V and 0 bases from J, with 14 bases in between. CDR1 LNHDA and CDR2 SQIVND come from the germline V gene (reference sequence). The CDR3 is made up of 15 amino acids. The CDR3 coding sequence is TGTGCCAGTAGGAGTGGGGCCCGTATGAACACTGAAGCTTTCTTT. Translation gives CASRSGARMNTEAFF.

The chain uses TRBV29-1 and TRBJ2-3, with TRBD1 identical over 8 bases. V lost 6 bases to trimming and J lost 2 bases; unmatched junction nucleotides: 4. The CDR3 totals 13 residues. Germline CDR1 and CDR2: SQVTM and ANQGSEA. CDR3 residues: CSVQQGATDTQYF. The DNA of the CDR3 is TGCAGCGTCCAGCAGGGGGCCACAGATACGCAGTATTTT.

This chain connects TRBV4-3 to TRBJ2-1; D might be TRBD1 or TRBD2, each matching 6 bases. The V and J ends lost 3 bases and 5 bases respectively, with 14 bases between them. CDR3 size: 15 residues. Germline CDR1 and CDR2: LGHNA and YSLEER. CDR3 in DNA: TGCGCCAGCAGCCACCTCCGGGGGCCGAACAATGAGCAGTTCTTC. Translating it yields CASSHLRGPNNEQFF.

V and J are TRBV2 and TRBJ1-5; tentatively, D is TRBD1 (5 bases). The CDR3 consists of 16 residues. Trimming took 6 bases from V and 3 from J, leaving 18 bases between them. Germline V CDR1 and CDR2: SNHLY, FYNNEI. This CDR3 is CASSDPGFGANQPQHF. CDR3 DNA sequence: TGTGCCAGCAGCGATCCGGGGTTTGGGGCCAATCAGCCCCAGCATTTT.

This chain links TRBV7-2 with TRBJ2-7; D might be TRBD2 (6 bases). Trimming shortened V by 5 bases and J by 7 bases, and 18 bases separated the two germline ends. This CDR3 region has 14 residues. Germline CDR1 SGHTA, CDR2 FQGNSA. As DNA, the CDR3 is TGTGCCAGCAGCCCCGCGCCGGGAGTGTGGGAGCAGTACTTC. This translates into CASSPAPGVWEQYF. The full variable domain, completed using reference TRBV7-2 and TRBJ2-7, is GAGVSQSPSNKVTEKGKDVELRCDPISGHTALYWYRQSLGQGLEFLIYFQGNSAPDKSGLPSDRFSAERTGGSVSTLTIQRTQQEDSAVYLCASSPAPGVWEQYFGPGTRLTVT.